The entry below gives a single T cell receptor beta chain sequence along with its context. Its antigen is unidentified. Germline V lookup: CDR1 DFQATT, CDR2 SNEGSKA (reference sequence). The CDR3 runs 14 residues. Trimming removed 4 bases from V and 9 bases from J, with 21 bases in between. TCRdb recomputed calls from the RT-PCR reads with MiXCR, one row per CDR3 protein. The table records about 570,000 distinct CDR3 sequences, approximately 10% of them present only once. These data belong to a study of response to subunit inactivated influenza vaccine. Whole-study findings and limits: A suggestion made by the authors is that each seasonal influenza vaccination recruits few new T cells.

The chain employs TRBV20-1 and TRBJ2-5, with TRBD2 as a possible D gene (6 bases). The sample consisted of PBMCs from blood, taken on the day of vaccination. The TCR comes from a man between 45 and 60 years old who received an inactivated influenza vaccine. The CDR3 sequence is CSAKTGPIGGAQYF. CDR3 nucleotides: TGCAGTGCTAAGACGGGGCCGATCGGGGGTGCCCAGTACTTC.